This note documents a single TCR beta chain sequence. The target antigen is unknown. At baseline, cycle 4 day 1, and cycle 7 day 1, blood was sampled. Germline CDR1 reads MDHEN; CDR2 reads SYDVKM. This CDR3 contains 15 residues. V lost 3 bases, J lost 4 bases, and 7 bases stayed unmatched. Profiled with immunoSEQ multiplex PCR; TCRdb holds only in-frame clones, not every one. The table shows tens of thousands of clones, with 92% occurring only once. This specimen belongs to a study of OX40 agonist ivuxolimab in advanced cancers. Study-wide background: Age averaged about 60 years (range roughly 23 to 85), and roughly 82% were male. Two patients with cutaneous melanoma and one with hepatocellular carcinoma, three in total, showed partial responses. Study findings and constraints: Among patients with partial responses at 0.1-3.0 mg/kg, clonal expansion was among the lowest.

V gene TRBV28 combines with J gene TRBJ1-2; 8 bases match TRBD1. Sequencing was performed on CD4+ or CD8+ T cells sorted from blood, taken in a trial of the OX40 agonist ivuxolimab. The sequence was collected from an adult with an advanced solid tumor such as melanoma, head and neck, liver or kidney cancer. For the CDR3, the DNA is TGTGCCAGCAGTTTGAGCAGGGGGCTGGGCTATGGCTACACCTTC. Translation gives CASSLSRGLGYGYTF.